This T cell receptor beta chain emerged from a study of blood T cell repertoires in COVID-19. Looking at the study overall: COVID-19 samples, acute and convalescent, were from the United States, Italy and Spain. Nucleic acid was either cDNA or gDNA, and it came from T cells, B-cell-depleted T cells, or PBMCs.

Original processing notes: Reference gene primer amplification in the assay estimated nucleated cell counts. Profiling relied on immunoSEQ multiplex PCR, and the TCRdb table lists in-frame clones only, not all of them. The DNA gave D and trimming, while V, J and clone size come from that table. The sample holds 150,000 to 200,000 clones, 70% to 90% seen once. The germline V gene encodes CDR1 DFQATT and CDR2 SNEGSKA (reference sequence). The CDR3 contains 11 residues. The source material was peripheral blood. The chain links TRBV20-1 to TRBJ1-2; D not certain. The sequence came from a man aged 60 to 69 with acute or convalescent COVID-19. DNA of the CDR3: TGCAGCGAACACTCGGGCTATGGCTACACCTTC. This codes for CSEHSGYGYTF.